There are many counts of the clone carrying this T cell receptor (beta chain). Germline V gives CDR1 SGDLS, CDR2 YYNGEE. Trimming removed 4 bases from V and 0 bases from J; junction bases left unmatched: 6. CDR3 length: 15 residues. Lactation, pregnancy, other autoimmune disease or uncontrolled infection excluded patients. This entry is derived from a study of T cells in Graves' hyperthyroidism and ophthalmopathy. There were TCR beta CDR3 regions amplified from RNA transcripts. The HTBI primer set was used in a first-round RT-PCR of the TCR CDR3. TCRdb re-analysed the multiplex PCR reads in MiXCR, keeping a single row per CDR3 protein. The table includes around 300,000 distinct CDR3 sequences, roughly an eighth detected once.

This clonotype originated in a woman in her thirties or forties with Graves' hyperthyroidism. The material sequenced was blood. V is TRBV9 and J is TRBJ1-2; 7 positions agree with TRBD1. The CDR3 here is CASSPKGASNYGYTF. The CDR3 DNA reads TGTGCCAGCAGCCCTAAGGGGGCGTCTAACTATGGCTACACCTTC.